The rows below give T cell receptor beta chains drawn from one sample of a study of tumor-infiltrating lymphocytes in glioblastoma multiforme. TCRdb processed the multiplex PCR reads anew with MiXCR; each CDR3 protein has one entry. The repertoire holds 10,000 or so distinct CDR3 sequences, with about three quarters as singletons. What was sequenced was brain tumor tissue. The source of these receptors is a male donor with glioblastoma. Both conserved end residues are trimmed from each CDR3. Expanded clones are given a class, and other clones once, few, many or no size at all.

clone_size: NA; j_call: TRBJ2-1; v_call: TRBV11-2; cdr3_aa: ASSIGGASNEQF
clone_size: NA; j_call: TRBJ2-1; v_call: TRBV20-1; cdr3_aa: SATSFMAGSYNEKF
clone_size: NA; j_call: TRBJ1-5; v_call: TRBV7-8; cdr3_aa: VSSSEWGNQPQH
clone_size: NA; j_call: TRBJ2-3; v_call: TRBV6-5; cdr3_aa: ASSYSTVFKWTDTQY
clone_size: once; j_call: TRBJ1-1; v_call: TRBV20-1; cdr3_aa: SVNRGWQDTEAF
clone_size: NA; j_call: TRBJ2-1; v_call: TRBV14; cdr3_aa: AGSLPGLTSYDEQF
clone_size: many; j_call: TRBJ2-7; v_call: TRBV7-9; cdr3_aa: ASSLFYEQY
clone_size: NA; j_call: TRBJ2-3; v_call: TRBV20-1; cdr3_aa: SASRPGLAGGPSVTDTQY
clone_size: NA; j_call: TRBJ2-7; v_call: TRBV6-5; cdr3_aa: ASSYEERAGGEQY
clone_size: NA; j_call: TRBJ2-2; v_call: TRBV4-2; cdr3_aa: ASSQEKKVGDLV
clone_size: NA; j_call: TRBJ2-2; v_call: TRBV12-3/TRBV12-4; cdr3_aa: ASSPGTGELF
clone_size: NA; j_call: TRBJ2-1; v_call: TRBV20-1; cdr3_aa: SARGASGVLYNEQF
clone_size: NA; j_call: TRBJ2-7; v_call: TRBV12-3/TRBV12-4; cdr3_aa: ASSLEFGGSGEQY
clone_size: NA; j_call: TRBJ1-6; v_call: TRBV20-1; cdr3_aa: NARGRGSENSPPH
clone_size: many; j_call: TRBJ2-7; v_call: TRBV18; cdr3_aa: ASSQTGQNYEQY
clone_size: NA; j_call: TRBJ2-4; v_call: TRBV20-1; cdr3_aa: SARDPDRGIRKAKGIQY
clone_size: NA; j_call: TRBJ2-3; v_call: TRBV29-1; cdr3_aa: SIGAGSGPDTQY
clone_size: NA; j_call: TRBJ2-1; v_call: TRBV5-8; cdr3_aa: AGSFGPGRKQF
clone_size: NA; j_call: TRBJ2-7; v_call: TRBV10-2; cdr3_aa: ASINREGAYEQY
clone_size: many; j_call: TRBJ2-7; v_call: TRBV11-2; cdr3_aa: ASSSRRGPFYEQY
clone_size: few; j_call: TRBJ2-7; v_call: TRBV20-1; cdr3_aa: SAQRAKGADEQY
clone_size: NA; j_call: TRBJ2-1; v_call: TRBV11-2; cdr3_aa: ANSLVVRGASRNEQF
clone_size: NA; j_call: TRBJ2-1; v_call: TRBV7-3; cdr3_aa: ASSLTPVGDYDNEQF
clone_size: once; j_call: TRBJ1-3; v_call: TRBV6-1; cdr3_aa: ASSRNTIY
clone_size: NA; j_call: TRBJ2-7; v_call: TRBV6-5; cdr3_aa: ASESGTGGKNEQY
clone_size: many; j_call: TRBJ2-1; v_call: TRBV29-1; cdr3_aa: SVEASGIYNEQF